This passage covers 2 T cell receptor beta chains from one sample sequenced in a study of shared clonotypes between healthy human individuals. The naive CD8 fraction comprised CD45RO-negative cells positively selected for CCR7 and excluded terminally differentiated effector memory CD45RA+ cells. Produced via immunoSEQ multiplex PCR; TCRdb's table is partial and in-frame only. The profile shows some 2 million clones, about 95% of them singletons. The sequenced sample consisted of naive CD8+ T cells sorted from blood. These receptors all stem from a man aged 18 to 29 in good health.

With regard to this clone: At the DNA level, this CDR3 is encoded by other sequences in the same sample as well. The chain has TRBV7-9 and TRBJ2-3; 11 nucleotides align to TRBD2. The CDR3 extends over 16 amino acids. Per the germline V gene, CDR1 is SEHNR and CDR2 is FQNEAQ (reference sequence). With 5 bases clipped from V and 2 bases from J, the junction kept 6 bases outside the gene matches. CDR3 nucleotide sequence: TGTGCCAGCAGCCCGAGACTAGCGGGGCTCACAGATACGCAGTATTTT. Translation gives CASSPRLAGLTDTQYF.

This clone was picked up one time. CDR3 loop: CASSLVWREDYEQYF. The CDR3 coding sequence is TGTGCCAGCAGCTTAGTATGGCGGGAGGACTACGAGCAGTACTTC. The chain links TRBV11-2 to TRBJ2-7; 8 bases align to TRBD2. This CDR3 spans 15 amino acids. The germline V gene encodes CDR1 SGHAT and CDR2 FQNNGV. The junction had 5 bases not matched to a gene; V was cut back by 1 base and J by 3 bases.